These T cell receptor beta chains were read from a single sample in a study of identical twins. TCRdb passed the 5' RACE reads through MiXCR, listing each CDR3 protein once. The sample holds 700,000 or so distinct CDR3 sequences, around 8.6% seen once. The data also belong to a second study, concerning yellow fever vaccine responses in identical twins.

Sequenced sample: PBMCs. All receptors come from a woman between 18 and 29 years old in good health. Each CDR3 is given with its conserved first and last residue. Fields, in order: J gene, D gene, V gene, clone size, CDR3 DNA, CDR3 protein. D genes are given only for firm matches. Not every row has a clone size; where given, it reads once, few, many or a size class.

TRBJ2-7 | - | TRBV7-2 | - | TGTGCCAGCAGTTCTTCACTCGAGCAGTACTTC | CASSSSLEQYF
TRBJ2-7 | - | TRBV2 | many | TGTGCCAGCAGTGAATCCGGGGGGCCCTACGAGCAGTACTTC | CASSESGGPYEQYF
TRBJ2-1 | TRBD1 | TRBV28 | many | TGTGCCAGCAGTTTCGTCCGGGACAGGGACAATGAGCAGTTCTTC | CASSFVRDRDNEQFF
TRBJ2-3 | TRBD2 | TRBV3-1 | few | TGTGCCAGCAGCCCGGGGACTAGCGCGGGGCCACATACGCAGTATTTT | CASSPGTSAGPHTQYF
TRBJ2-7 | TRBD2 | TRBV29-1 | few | TGCAGCGTTGCGGGGGGGGACTCCTACGAGCAGTACTTC | CSVAGGDSYEQYF
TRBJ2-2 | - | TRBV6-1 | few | TGTGCCAGCGTCAGCGGTGTCGCGAGCACCGGGGAGCTGTTTTTT | CASVSGVASTGELFF
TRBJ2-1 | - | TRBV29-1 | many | TGCAGCGTTGGAGTGGGCGATGAGCAGTTCTTC | CSVGVGDEQFF
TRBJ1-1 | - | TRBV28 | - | TGTGCCAGCAGTTTATATCGTTTGAACACTGAAGCTTTCTTT | CASSLYRLNTEAFF
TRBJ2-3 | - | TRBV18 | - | TGTGCCAGCTCACCGCCCCGGGGCACAGATACGCAGTATTTT | CASSPPRGTDTQYF
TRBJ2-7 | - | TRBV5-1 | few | TGCGCCAGCAGCTTGGGGGGGCCAATAGGGAGTTACGAGCAGTACTTC | CASSLGGPIGSYEQYF
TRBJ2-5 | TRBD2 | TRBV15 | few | TGTGCCACCAGAGTGGGGACTAGCGGGGGGTTAGAGACCCAGTACTTC | CATRVGTSGGLETQYF
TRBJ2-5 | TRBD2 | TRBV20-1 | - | TGCAGTGCCCGCAGGGAGGGAATCGAAAAGACCCAGTACTTC | CSARREGIEKTQYF